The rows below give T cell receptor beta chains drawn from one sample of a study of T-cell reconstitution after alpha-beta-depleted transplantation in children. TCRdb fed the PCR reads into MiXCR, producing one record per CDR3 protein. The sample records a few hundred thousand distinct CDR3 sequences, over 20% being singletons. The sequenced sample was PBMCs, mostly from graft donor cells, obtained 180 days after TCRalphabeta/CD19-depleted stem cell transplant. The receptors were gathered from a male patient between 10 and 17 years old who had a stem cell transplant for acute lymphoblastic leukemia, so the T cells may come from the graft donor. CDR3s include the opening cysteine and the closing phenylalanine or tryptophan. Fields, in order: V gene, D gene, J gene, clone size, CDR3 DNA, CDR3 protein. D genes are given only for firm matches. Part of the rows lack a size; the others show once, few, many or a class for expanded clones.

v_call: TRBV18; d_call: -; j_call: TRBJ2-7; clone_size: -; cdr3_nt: TGTGCCAGCTCACCTCACCCCGGGACGGGCGACTACGAGCAGTACTTC; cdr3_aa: CASSPHPGTGDYEQYF
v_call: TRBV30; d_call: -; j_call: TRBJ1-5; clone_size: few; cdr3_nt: TGTGCCTGGAGTGCGGAGGTTCAGCCCCAGCATTTT; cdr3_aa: CAWSAEVQPQHF
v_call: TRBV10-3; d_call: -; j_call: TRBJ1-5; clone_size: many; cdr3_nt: TGTGCCATCAGTGAGGCCGGGACGGGGAATCAGCCCCAGCATTTT; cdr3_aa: CAISEAGTGNQPQHF
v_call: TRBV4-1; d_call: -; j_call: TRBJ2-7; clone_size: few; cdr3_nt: TGCGCCAGCAGCCAAGAGACCAGGGAACGAGACGAGCAGTACTTC; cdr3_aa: CASSQETRERDEQYF
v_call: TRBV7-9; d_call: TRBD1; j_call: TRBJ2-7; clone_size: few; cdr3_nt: TGTGCCAGCAGCTTGAGGACAGGGTACGGCGAGCAGTACTTC; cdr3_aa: CASSLRTGYGEQYF
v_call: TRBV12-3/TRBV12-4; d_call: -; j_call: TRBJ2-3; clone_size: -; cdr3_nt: TGTGCCAGCGCTTTCGTTTGGGCAGCCACAGATACGCAGTATTTT; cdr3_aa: CASAFVWAATDTQYF
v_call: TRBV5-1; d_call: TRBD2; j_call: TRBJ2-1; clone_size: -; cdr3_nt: TGCGCCAGCAGCCCGGACATCGGGAGGGACTACAATGAGCAGTTCTTC; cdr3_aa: CASSPDIGRDYNEQFF
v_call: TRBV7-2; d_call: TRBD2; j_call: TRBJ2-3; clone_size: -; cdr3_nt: TGTGCCAGCAGCTTTACTAGCGGGAGTGTCACAGATACGCAGTATTTT; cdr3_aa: CASSFTSGSVTDTQYF
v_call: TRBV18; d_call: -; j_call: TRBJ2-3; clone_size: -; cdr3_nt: TGTGCCAGCTCAGCCCTCCATACACAGGGGACTATAGATACGCAGTATTTT; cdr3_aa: CASSALHTQGTIDTQYF
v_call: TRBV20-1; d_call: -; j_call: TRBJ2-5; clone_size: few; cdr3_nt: TGCAGTGCTTCTAGGGGGTCTAAGGAGACCCAGTACTTC; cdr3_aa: CSASRGSKETQYF
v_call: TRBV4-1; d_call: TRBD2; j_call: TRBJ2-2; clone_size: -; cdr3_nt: TGCGCCAGCAGCCATCTCGGGACTAGCGTTAACACCGGGGAGCTGTTTTTT; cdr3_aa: CASSHLGTSVNTGELFF
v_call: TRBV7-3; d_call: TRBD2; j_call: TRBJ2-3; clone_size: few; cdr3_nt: TGTGCCAGCAGCTTAACGGGACTAGCGGGAGGGCCGCAGTATTTT; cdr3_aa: CASSLTGLAGGPQYF
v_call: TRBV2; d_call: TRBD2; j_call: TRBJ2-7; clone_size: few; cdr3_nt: TGTGCCAGCAGCGAGTCTAGCGGGAGCGGAGAGCAGTACTTC; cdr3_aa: CASSESSGSGEQYF
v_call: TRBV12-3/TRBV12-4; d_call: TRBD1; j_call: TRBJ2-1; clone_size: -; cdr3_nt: TGTGCCAGCAGTTTAGGGAGCTGGGACAGGCCCAAAAATGAGCAGTTCTTC; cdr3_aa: CASSLGSWDRPKNEQFF
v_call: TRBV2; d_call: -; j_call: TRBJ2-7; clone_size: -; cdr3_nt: TGTGCCCACCAGGGGCGCAGCTCCTACGAGCAGTACTTC; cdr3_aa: CAHQGRSSYEQYF
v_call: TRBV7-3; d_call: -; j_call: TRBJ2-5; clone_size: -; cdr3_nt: TGTGCCAGCAGCTTCGAGGGAAACGCGGCTCAAGAGACCCAGTACTTC; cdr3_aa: CASSFEGNAAQETQYF
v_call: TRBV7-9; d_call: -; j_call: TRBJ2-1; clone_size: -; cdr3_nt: TGTGCCAGCAGCTTAGCAGCGGCAGGCAATGAGCAGTTCTTC; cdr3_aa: CASSLAAAGNEQFF
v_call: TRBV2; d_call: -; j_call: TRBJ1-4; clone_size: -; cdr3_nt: TGTGCCAGCAGTGAAGCAGGACGTTCGCCCCTTGAAAAACTGTTTTTT; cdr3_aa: CASSEAGRSPLEKLFF
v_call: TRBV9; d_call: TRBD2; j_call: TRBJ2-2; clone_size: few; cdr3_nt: TGTGCCAGCAGCCCCACCGTAGCGGGGGCGAACACCGGGGAGCTGTTTTTT; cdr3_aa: CASSPTVAGANTGELFF
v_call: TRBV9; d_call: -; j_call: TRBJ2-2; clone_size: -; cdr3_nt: TGTGCCAGCAGCGCCCGGAAAGGGCGATCGAACACCGGGGAGCTGTTTTTT; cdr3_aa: CASSARKGRSNTGELFF
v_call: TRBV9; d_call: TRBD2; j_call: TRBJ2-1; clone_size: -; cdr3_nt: TGTGCCAGCAGCCCCCTTGGGGGAGGGCGGAGAGATGAGCAGTTCTTC; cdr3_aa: CASSPLGGGRRDEQFF
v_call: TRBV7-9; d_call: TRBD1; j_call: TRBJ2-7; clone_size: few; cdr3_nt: TGTGCCAGCAGTCCTCAGGGGGCCGGCTACGAGCAGTACTTC; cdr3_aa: CASSPQGAGYEQYF
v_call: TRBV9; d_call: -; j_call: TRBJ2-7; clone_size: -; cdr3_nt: TGTGCCAGCAGCGTAGTGGCAGGGCAGTACGAGCAGTACTTC; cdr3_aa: CASSVVAGQYEQYF
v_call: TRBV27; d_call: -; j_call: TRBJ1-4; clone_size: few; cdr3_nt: TGTGCCAGCAGTTTACGGGCGAGGGGTAAACTGTTTTTT; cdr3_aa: CASSLRARGKLFF
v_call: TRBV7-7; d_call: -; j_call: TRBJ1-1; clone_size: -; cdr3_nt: TGTGCCAGCAGCTTAGAAAGCAGGGCAAGGGACACTGAAGCTTTCTTT; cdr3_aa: CASSLESRARDTEAFF
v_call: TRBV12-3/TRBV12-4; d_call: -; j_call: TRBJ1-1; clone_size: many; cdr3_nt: TGTGCCAGCTCCCGGGTTGTAGGGGCCGCTTTCTTT; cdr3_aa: CASSRVVGAAFF